This TCR beta chain appears in the sequencing data of a study of blood T cell repertoires in COVID-19. Germline V gene sequence: CDR1 MNHNS, CDR2 SASEGT. The V segment lost 1 base and the J segment 7 bases; nucleotides outside the gene matches: 7. The CDR3 runs 15 residues. Produced via immunoSEQ multiplex PCR; TCRdb's table is partial and in-frame only. The table lists fewer than 110,000 clones, about 80% of them singletons. The chain recombines TRBV6-1 with TRBJ2-1; 7 positions agree with TRBD1. The clonotype was recovered from a human donor in a cohort sampled during active or convalescent COVID-19. Sequencing was performed on peripheral blood. The CDR3 DNA follows: TGTGCCAGCAGTGAAGTATGGACAGGAATTAATGAGCAGTTCTTC. Amino acid sequence: CASSEVWTGINEQFF.